This T cell receptor beta chain was captured by sequencing in a study of T cells in Graves' hyperthyroidism and ophthalmopathy. The CDR3 consists of 12 residues. Germline CDR1 SGHAT, CDR2 FQDESV (reference sequence). With 3 bases clipped from V and 9 bases from J, the junction kept 4 bases outside the gene matches. This clonotype was detected many times. Regions amplified from RNA transcripts were the TCR beta CDR3 regions. HTBI primers were used for first-round RT-PCR of the TCR CDR3. TCRdb itself ran the multiplex PCR reads through MiXCR, one entry per CDR3 protein. Counted here are about 180,000 distinct CDR3 sequences, around 15% occurring once; the ten biggest clones make up 25% to 35%.

The sequence came from a woman between 50 and 59 years old with Graves' hyperthyroidism. The J gene is TRBJ1-1, the V gene TRBV11-1; 7 nucleotides line up with TRBD1. The sample comprised blood. The CDR3 nucleotides read TGTGCCAGCAGCTTGGACAGGTCACAAGCTTTCTTT. Protein product: CASSLDRSQAFF.